This TCR beta chain was profiled in a study of T-cell memory formation after mild COVID-19. The CDR3 spans 15 residues. Germline V CDR1 and CDR2: MNHNS, SASEGT. Between the trimmed V and J ends, which lost 7 bases and 0 bases, there was a span of 13 bases. From the 5' RACE reads, TCRdb called clonotypes with MiXCR, one entry per CDR3 protein. The repertoire includes approximately 150,000 distinct CDR3 sequences, over 6% of them detected once, and around 2% sits in the top ten. The source material was PBMCs or a T cell subset sorted from them (not recorded which). The clonotype originates from an adult woman who had mild COVID-19 (a few samples of this study predate the infection). Cell type and time point are not known. The chain carries TRBV6-1 and TRBJ1-3; D is undetermined. CDR3: CASIWEEGSGNTIYF. CDR3 bases: TGTGCCAGCATTTGGGAAGAGGGCTCTGGAAACACCATATATTTT.